This TCR beta chain was observed in a study of long-term antiretroviral therapy in people with HIV. Study-level results: HIV repertoires spanned tighter CDR3 length ranges than controls did. Older ART regimens were possibly in use when the blood was collected between the mid-2000s and the late 2010s.

This clone showed up just a few times. Its matching antigen is unknown. Survey-level resolution applied to immunoSEQ assay v3.0. Sequencing aimed at roughly 40,000-55,000 T-cell genomes per sample. Repertoires were generated with immunoSEQ multiplex PCR, while TCRdb's copy carries only in-frame clones and drops some. In the table there are 16,000 or so clones, about three quarters of which are singletons. Only United States sites treated participants with HIV. Germline V gene data show CDR1 as SEHNR and CDR2 as FQNEAQ (reference sequence). V lost 8 bases and J lost 2, with 10 bases in between. The CDR3 spans 13 residues.

The sample in question was unsorted PBMCs, obtained roughly 2.2 years before starting antiretroviral therapy. This clonotype was obtained from a man between 25 and 39 years old with HIV. V is TRBV7-9 and J is TRBJ1-5; D uncertain. The CDR3, as DNA: TGTGCCAGCGCTCGAGAAGGCAATCAGCCCCAGCATTTT. It is translated as CASAREGNQPQHF.